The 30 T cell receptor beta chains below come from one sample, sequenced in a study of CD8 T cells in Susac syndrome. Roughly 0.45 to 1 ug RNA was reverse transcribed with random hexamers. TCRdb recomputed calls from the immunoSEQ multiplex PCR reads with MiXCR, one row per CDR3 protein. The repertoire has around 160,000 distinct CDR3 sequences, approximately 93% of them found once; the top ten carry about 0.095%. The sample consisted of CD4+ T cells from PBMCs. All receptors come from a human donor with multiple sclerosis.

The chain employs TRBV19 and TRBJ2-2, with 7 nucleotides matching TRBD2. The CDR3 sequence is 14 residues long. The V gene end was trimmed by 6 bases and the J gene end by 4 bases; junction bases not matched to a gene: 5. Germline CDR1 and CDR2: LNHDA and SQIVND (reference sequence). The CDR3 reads CASRGPGGTGELFF. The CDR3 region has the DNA TGTGCCAGTAGGGGCCCGGGAGGCACCGGGGAGCTGTTTTTT.

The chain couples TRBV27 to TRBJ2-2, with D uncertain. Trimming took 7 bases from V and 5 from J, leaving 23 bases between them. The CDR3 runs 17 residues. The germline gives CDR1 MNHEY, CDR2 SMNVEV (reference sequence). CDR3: CASKPFTLYLGTGELFF. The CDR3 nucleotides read TGTGCCAGCAAACCATTTACCTTGTACTTGGGGACCGGGGAGCTGTTTTTT.

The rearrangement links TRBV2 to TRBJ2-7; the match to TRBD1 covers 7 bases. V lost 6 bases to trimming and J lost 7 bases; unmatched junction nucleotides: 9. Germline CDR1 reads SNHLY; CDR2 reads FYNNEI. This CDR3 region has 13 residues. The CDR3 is CASRVDRTGEQYF. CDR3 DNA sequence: TGTGCCAGCAGGGTGGACAGGACGGGAGAGCAGTACTTC.

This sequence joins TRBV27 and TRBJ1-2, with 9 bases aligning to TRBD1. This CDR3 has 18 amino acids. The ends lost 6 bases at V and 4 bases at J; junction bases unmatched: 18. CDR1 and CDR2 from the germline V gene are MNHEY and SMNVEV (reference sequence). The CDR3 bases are TGTGCCAGCAGCAAAAAGCCAGGAGGACAGGGGTTATTCTATGGCTACACCTTC. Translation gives CASSKKPGGQGLFYGYTF.

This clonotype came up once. CDR3 sequence reads: CASSSGPAVGELFF. In DNA form, the CDR3 reads TGTGCCAGCAGCTCGGGACCAGCCGTAGGGGAGCTGTTTTTT. The gene calls are TRBV5-4 and TRBJ2-2; D tentatively fits TRBD1 or TRBD2 (5 bases each). Trimming pared 3 bases from V and 8 bases from J, leaving 14 bases between. The CDR3 length is 14 residues. Per germline, CDR1 SGHNT and CDR2 YYREEE (reference sequence).

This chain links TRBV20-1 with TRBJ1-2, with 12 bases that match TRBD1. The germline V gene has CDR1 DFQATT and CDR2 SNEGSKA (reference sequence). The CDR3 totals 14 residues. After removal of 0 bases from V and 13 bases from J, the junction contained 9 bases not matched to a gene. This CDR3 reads CSARDSGQGAVGTF. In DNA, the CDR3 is TGCAGTGCTAGAGACTCGGGACAGGGGGCGGTGGGCACCTTC.

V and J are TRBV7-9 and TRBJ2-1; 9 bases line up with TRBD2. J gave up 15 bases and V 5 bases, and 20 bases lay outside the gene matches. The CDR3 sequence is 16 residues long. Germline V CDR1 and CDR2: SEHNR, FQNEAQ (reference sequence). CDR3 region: CASSPHAPAVGTSWFF. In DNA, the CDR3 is TGTGCCAGCAGCCCCCACGCACCGGCCGTCGGGACTAGCTGGTTCTTC.

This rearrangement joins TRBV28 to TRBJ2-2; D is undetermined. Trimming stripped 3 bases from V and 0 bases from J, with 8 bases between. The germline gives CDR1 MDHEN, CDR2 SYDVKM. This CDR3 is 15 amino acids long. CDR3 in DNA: TGTGCCAGCAGTTTCTTGACTGCGAACACCGGGGAGCTGTTTTTT. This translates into CASSFLTANTGELFF.

The CDR3 region has the DNA TGTGCCAGCTCACCCGGGGCAGGGGGCTCCTACGAGCAGTACTTC. Protein sequence: CASSPGAGGSYEQYF. The gene calls are TRBV18 and TRBJ2-7, with TRBD1 matching 7 bases. The trim removed 3 bases at V and 0 bases at J, leaving 5 bases unmatched. Per germline, CDR1 KGHSH and CDR2 LQKENI. The CDR3 totals 15 residues.

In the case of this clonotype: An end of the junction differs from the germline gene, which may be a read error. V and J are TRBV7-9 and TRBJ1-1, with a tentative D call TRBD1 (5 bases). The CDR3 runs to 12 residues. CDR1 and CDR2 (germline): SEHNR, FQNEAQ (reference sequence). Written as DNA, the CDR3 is TGTGCCAGCAGCCCCCGGGGCCAAAGGCAGGATTTT. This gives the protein CASSPRGQRQDF.

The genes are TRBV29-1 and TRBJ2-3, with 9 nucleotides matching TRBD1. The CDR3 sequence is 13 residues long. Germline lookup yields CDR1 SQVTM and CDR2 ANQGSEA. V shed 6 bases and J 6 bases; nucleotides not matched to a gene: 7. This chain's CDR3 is CSVNRDRADTQYF. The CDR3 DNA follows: TGCAGCGTAAACCGGGACAGGGCCGATACGCAGTATTTT.

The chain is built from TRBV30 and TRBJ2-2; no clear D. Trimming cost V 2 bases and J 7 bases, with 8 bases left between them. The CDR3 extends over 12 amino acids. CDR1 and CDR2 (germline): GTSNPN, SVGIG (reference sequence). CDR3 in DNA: TGTGCCTGGAGTCACCCATACGGGGAGCTGTTTTTT. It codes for CAWSHPYGELFF.

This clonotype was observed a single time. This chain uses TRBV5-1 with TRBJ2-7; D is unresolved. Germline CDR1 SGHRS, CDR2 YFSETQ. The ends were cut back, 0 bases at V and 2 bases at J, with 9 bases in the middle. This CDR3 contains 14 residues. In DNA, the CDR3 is TGCGCCAGCAGCTTGGCGGCAGGTCCCTACGAGCAGTACTTC. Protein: CASSLAAGPYEQYF.

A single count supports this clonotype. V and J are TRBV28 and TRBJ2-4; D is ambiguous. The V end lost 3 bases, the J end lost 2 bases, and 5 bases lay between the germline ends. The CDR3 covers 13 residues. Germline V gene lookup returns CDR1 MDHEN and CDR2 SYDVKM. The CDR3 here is CASSFIPKNIQYF. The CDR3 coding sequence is TGTGCCAGCAGTTTTATTCCCAAAAACATTCAGTACTTC.

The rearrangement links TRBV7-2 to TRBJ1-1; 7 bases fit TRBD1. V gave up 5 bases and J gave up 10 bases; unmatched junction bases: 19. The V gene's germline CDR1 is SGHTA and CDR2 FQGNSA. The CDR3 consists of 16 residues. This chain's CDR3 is CASSLQGGSTGAPAFF. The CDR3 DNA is TGTGCCAGCAGCCTACAGGGCGGATCAACAGGGGCTCCAGCTTTCTTT.

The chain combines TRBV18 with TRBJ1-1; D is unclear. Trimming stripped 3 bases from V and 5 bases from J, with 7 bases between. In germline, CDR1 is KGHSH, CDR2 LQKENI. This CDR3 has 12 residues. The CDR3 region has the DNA TGTGCCAGCTCACCTTTGACGACTGAAGCTTTCTTT. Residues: CASSPLTTEAFF.

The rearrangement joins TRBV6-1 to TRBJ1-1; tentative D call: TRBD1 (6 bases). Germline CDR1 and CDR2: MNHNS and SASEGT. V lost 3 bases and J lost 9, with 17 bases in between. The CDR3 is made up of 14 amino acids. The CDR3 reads CASSDAGTTLKAFF. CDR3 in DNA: TGTGCCAGCAGTGATGCCGGGACAACCCTGAAAGCTTTCTTT.

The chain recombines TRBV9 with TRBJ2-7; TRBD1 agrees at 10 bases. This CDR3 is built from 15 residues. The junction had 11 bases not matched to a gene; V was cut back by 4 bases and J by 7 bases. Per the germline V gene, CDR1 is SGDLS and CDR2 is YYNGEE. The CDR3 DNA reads TGTGCCAGCAGCCCGATAGGGACAGGGGACGGAGAGCAGTACTTC. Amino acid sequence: CASSPIGTGDGEQYF.

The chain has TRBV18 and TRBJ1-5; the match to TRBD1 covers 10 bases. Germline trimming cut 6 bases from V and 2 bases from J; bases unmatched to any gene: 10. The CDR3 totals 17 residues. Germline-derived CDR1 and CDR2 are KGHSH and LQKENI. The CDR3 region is CASSRQGADLGNQPQHF. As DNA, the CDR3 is TGTGCCAGCTCGCGACAGGGGGCTGATCTTGGCAATCAGCCCCAGCATTTT.

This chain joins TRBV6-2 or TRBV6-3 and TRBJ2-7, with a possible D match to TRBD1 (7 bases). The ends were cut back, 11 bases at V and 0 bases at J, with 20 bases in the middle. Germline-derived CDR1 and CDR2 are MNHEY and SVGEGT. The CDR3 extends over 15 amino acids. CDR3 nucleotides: TGTGCCTCCCGGGTTGGAGGGGGCAACTCCTACGAGCAGTACTTC. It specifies CASRVGGGNSYEQYF.

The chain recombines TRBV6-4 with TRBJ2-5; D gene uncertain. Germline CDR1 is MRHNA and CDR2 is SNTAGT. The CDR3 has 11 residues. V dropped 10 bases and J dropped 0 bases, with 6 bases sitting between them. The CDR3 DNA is TGTGCCAACCTGAACCAAGAGACCCAGTACTTC. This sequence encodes CANLNQETQYF.

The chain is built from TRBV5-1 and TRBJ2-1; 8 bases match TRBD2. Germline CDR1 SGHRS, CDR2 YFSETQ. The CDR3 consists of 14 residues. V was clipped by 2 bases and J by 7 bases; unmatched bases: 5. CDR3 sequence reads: CASSLRGLGNEQFF. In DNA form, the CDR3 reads TGCGCCAGCAGCTTAAGGGGACTAGGTAATGAGCAGTTCTTC.

In DNA form, the CDR3 reads TGTGCCAGCAGCCAAGATGTGCGGGGCTCTGGGGCCAACGTCCTGACTTTC. This translates into CASSQDVRGSGANVLTF. The chain combines TRBV3-1 with TRBJ2-6; maybe TRBD2 (6 bases). The CDR3 runs to 17 residues. V was cut by 0 bases and J by 0 bases, with 9 bases left in between. Germline V gene lookup returns CDR1 LGHDT and CDR2 YNNKEL (reference sequence).

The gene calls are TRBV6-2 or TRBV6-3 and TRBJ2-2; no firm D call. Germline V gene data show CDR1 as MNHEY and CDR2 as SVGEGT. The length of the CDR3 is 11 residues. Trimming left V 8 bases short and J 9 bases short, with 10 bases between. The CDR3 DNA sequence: TGTGCCAGCGGACGTTCGAGGGAGCTGTTTTTT. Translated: CASGRSRELFF.

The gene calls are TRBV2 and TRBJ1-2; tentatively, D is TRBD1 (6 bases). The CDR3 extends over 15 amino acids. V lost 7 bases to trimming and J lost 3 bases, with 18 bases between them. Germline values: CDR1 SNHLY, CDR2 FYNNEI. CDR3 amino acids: CASTLRGGQDYGYTF. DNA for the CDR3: TGTGCCAGCACCCTAAGGGGGGGCCAGGACTATGGCTACACCTTC.

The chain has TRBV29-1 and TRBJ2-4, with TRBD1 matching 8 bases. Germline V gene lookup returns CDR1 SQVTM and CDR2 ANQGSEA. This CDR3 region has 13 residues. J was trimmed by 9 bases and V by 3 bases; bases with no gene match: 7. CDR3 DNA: TGCAGCGTTGAGCGACAGGGGTCTCGCATTCAGTACTTC. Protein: CSVERQGSRIQYF.

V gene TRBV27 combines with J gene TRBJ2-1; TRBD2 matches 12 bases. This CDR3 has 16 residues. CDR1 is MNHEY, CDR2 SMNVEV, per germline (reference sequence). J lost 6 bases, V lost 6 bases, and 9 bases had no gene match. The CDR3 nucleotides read TGTGCCAGCAGCCGGATGACTAGCGGGAGCGTCAATGAGCAGTTCTTC. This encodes CASSRMTSGSVNEQFF.

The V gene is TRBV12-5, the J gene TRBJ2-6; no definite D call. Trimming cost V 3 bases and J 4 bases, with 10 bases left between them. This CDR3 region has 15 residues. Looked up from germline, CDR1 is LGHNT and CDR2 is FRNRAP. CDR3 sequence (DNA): TGTGCTAGTGGTTTAACAGTAGCCGGGGCCAACGTCCTGACTTTC. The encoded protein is CASGLTVAGANVLTF.

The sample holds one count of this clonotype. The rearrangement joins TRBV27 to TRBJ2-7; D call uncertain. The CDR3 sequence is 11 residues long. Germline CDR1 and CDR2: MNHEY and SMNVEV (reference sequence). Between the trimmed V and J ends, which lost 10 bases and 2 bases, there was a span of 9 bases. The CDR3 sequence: CANDGTYEQYF. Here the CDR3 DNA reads TGTGCCAACGACGGCACCTACGAGCAGTACTTC.

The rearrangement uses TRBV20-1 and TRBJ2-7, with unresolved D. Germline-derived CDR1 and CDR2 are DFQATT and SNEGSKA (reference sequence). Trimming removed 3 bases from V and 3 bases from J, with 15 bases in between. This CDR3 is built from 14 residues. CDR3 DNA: TGCAGTGCTAGCACCCCGCTGAGTGGCTACGAGCAGTACTTC. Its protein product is CSASTPLSGYEQYF.